This T cell receptor (beta chain) came from a study of OX40 agonist ivuxolimab in advanced cancers. Trimming pared 1 base from V and 7 bases from J, leaving 13 bases between. Germline values: CDR1 SGHTA, CDR2 FQGNSA. The CDR3 is made up of 14 amino acids. Method: immunoSEQ multiplex PCR; TCRdb's copy keeps in-frame clones and lacks some. The sample holds about 74,000 clones, approximately 84% seen once. The chain links TRBV7-2 to TRBJ1-2; perhaps TRBD1 as D (5 bases). The specimen comprised CD4+ or CD8+ T cells sorted from blood, sampled in a trial of the OX40 agonist ivuxolimab. The TCR originated in an adult with an advanced solid tumor such as melanoma, head and neck, liver or kidney cancer. CDR3 residues: CASSLGDDGRGYTF. As DNA, the CDR3 is TGTGCCAGCAGCTTAGGGGACGATGGTCGTGGCTACACCTTC.